The source of this TCR beta chain is a study of blood T cell repertoires in COVID-19. V lost 0 bases, J lost 5 bases, and 11 bases lay in between. This CDR3 has 15 amino acids. CDR1 and CDR2 from the germline V gene are ENHRY and SYGVKD. Clones were sequenced by immunoSEQ multiplex PCR, and TCRdb holds only the in-frame ones, with some missing. The sample comprises about 170,000 clones, over 65% of which are singletons, and about 3% rests with the top ten. The sequence came from a woman at least 80 years old with acute or convalescent COVID-19. Material: peripheral blood. The chain couples TRBV10-3 to TRBJ2-1, with D perhaps TRBD2 (6 bases). CDR3 sequence (DNA): TGTGCCATCAGTGAGTCCGGGACTGGAAACAATGAGCAGTTCTTC. Translated, it gives CAISESGTGNNEQFF.